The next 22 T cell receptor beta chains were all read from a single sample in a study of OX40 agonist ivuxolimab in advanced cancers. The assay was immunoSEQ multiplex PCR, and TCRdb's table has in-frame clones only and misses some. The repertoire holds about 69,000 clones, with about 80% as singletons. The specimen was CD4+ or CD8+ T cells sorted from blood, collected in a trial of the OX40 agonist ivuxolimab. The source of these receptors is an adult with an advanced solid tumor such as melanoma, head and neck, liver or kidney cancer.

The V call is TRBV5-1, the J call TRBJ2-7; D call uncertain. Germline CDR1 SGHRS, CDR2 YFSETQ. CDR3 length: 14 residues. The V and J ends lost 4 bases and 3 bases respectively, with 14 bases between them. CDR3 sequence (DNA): TGCGCCAGCAGCCCGTACGGGCGGAACTACGAGCAGTACTTC. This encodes CASSPYGRNYEQYF.

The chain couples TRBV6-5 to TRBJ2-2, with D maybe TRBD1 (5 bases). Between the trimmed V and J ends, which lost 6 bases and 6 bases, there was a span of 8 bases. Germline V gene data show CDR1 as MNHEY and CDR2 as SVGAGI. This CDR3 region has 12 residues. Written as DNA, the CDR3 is TGTGCCAGCAGCTCCAGGGCCGGGGAGCTGTTTTTT. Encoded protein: CASSSRAGELFF.

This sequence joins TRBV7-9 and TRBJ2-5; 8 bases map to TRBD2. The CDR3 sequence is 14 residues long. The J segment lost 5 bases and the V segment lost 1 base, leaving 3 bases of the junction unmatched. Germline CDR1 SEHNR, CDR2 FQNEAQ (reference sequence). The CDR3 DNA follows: TGTGCCAGCAGCTTAGGTAGCGGGGAGGAGACCCAGTACTTC. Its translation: CASSLGSGEETQYF.

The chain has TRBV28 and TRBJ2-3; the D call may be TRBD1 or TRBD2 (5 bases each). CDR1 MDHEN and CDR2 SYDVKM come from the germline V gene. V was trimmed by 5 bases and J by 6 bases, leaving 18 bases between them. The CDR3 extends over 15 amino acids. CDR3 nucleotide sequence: TGTGCCAGCAGTGGGGGTGGGGTAAGAGATGATACGCAGTATTTT. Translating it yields CASSGGGVRDDTQYF.

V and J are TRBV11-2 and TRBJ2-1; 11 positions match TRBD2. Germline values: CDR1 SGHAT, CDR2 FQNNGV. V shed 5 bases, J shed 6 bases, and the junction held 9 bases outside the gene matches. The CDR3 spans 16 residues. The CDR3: CASSPIAGGPFNEQFF. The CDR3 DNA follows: TGTGCCAGCAGCCCCATAGCGGGAGGGCCCTTCAATGAGCAGTTCTTC.

The CDR3 is CASSVGGLAGGPPGGTQYF. CDR3 sequence (DNA): TGTGCCAGCAGCGTAGGTGGACTAGCGGGGGGGCCACCCGGCGGGACCCAGTACTTC. This chain connects TRBV9 to TRBJ2-5; 15 bases map to TRBD2. Trimming cost V 0 bases and J 7 bases; bases outside gene matches: 13. This CDR3 region has 19 residues. The germline V gene has CDR1 SGDLS and CDR2 YYNGEE.

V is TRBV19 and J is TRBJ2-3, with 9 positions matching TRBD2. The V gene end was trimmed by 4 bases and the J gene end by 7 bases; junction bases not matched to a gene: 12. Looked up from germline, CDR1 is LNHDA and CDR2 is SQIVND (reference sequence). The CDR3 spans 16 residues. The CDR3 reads CASSNSLREGTHTQYF. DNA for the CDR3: TGTGCCAGTAGTAACTCGCTGCGGGAGGGCACCCATACGCAGTATTTT.

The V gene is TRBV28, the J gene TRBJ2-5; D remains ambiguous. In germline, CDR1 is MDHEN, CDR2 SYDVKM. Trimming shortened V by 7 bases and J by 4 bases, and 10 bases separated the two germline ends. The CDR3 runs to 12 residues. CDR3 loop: CASNGRGETQYF. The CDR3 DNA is TGTGCCAGCAACGGTAGAGGAGAGACCCAGTACTTC.

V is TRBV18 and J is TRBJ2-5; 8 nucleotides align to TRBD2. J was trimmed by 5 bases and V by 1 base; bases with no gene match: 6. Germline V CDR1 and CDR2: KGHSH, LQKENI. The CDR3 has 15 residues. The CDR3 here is CASSPQSGGRETQYF. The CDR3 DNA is TGTGCCAGCTCACCACAAAGCGGGGGACGGGAGACCCAGTACTTC. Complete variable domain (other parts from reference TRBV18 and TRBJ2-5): NAGVMQNPRHLVRRRGQEARLRCSPMKGHSHVYWYRQLPEEGLKFMVYLQKENIIDESGMPKERFSAEFPKEGPSILRIQQVVRGDSAAYFCASSPQSGGRETQYFGPGTRLLVL.

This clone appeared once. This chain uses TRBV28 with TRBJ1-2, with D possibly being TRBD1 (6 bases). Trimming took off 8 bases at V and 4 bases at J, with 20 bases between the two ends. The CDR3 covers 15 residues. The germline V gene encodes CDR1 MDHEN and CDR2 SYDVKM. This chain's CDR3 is CASLGAGPSGYGYTF. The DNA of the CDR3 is TGTGCCAGCCTGGGGGCAGGGCCTTCTGGCTATGGCTACACCTTC.

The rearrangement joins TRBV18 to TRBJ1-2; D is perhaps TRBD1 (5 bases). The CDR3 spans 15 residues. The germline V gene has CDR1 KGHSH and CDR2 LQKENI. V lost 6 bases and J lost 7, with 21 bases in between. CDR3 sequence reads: CASSPEGRNVGGYTF. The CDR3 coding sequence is TGTGCCAGCTCGCCCGAGGGACGGAACGTTGGTGGCTACACCTTC. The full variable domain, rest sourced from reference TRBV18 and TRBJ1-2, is NAGVMQNPRHLVRRRGQEARLRCSPMKGHSHVYWYRQLPEEGLKFMVYLQKENIIDESGMPKERFSAEFPKEGPSILRIQQVVRGDSAAYFCASSPEGRNVGGYTFGSGTRLTVV.

CDR3 nucleotides: TGTGCCTGGAGTGGGACTGACAGTCCCAGAGGGCTCGGCTACACCTTC. Translated: CAWSGTDSPRGLGYTF. This chain connects TRBV30 to TRBJ1-2, with a tentative D call TRBD1 (5 bases). The CDR3 is 16 residues long. Germline V lookup: CDR1 GTSNPN, CDR2 SVGIG (reference sequence). Between the trimmed V and J ends, which lost 1 base and 8 bases, there was a span of 23 bases.

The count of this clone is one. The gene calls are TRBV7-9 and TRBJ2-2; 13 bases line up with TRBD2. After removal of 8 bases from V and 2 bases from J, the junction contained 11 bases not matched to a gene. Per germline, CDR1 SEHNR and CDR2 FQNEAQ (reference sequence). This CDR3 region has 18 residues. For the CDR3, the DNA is TGTGCCAGCCCCCAACGACTAGCGGGAGGCCTTAACACCGGGGAGCTGTTTTTT. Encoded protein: CASPQRLAGGLNTGELFF. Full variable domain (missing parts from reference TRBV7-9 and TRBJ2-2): DTGVSQNPRHKITKRGQNVTFRCDPISEHNRLYWYRQTLGQGPEFLTYFQNEAQLEKSRLLSDRFSAERPKGSFSTLEIQRTEQGDSAMYLCASPQRLAGGLNTGELFFGEGSRLTVL.

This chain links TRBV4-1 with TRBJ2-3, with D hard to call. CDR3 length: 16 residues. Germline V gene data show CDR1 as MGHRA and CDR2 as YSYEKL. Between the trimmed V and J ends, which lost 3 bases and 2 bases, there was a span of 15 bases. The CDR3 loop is CASSQTGPLSTDTQYF. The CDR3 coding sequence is TGCGCCAGCAGCCAGACCGGGCCCCTCTCCACAGATACGCAGTATTTT.

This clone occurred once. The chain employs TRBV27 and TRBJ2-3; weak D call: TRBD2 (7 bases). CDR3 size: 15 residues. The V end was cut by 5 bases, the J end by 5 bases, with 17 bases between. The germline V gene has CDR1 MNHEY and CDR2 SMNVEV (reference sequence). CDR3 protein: CASSTWGGAGDTQYF. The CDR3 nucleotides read TGTGCCAGCAGTACCTGGGGGGGGGCGGGAGATACGCAGTATTTT.

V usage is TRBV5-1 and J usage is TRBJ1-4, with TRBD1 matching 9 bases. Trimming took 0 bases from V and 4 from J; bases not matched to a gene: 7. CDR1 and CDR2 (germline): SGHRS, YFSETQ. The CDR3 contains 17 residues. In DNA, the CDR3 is TGCGCCAGCAGCTTGGTCCCCGGACAGGGGCTTAATGAAAAACTGTTTTTT. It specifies CASSLVPGQGLNEKLFF.

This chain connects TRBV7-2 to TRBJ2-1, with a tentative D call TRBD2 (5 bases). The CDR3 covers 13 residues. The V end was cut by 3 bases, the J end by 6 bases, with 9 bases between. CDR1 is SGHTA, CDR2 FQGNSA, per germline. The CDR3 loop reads CASSFASPNEQFF. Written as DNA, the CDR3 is TGTGCCAGCAGCTTTGCTAGCCCCAATGAGCAGTTCTTC.

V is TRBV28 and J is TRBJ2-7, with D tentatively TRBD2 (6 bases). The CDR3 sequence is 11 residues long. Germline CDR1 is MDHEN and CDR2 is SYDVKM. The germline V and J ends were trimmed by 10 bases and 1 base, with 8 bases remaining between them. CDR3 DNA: TGTGCCACCGGGACTTCCTACGAGCAGTACTTC. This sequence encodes CATGTSYEQYF.

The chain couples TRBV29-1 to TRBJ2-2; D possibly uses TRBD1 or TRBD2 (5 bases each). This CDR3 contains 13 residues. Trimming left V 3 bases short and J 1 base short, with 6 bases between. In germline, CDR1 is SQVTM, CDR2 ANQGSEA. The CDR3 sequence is CSVDGGNTGELFF. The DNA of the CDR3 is TGCAGCGTTGATGGGGGGAACACCGGGGAGCTGTTTTTT.

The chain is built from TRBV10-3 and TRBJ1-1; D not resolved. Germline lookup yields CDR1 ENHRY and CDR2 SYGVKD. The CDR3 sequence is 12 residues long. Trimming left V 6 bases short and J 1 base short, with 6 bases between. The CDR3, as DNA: TGTGCCATCAGCGGGCAGAACACTGAAGCTTTCTTT. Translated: CAISGQNTEAFF.

The CDR3 DNA reads as TGTGCCTGGAGTGCCGGACAGGGCACAGATACGCAGTATTTT. Its translation is CAWSAGQGTDTQYF. V usage is TRBV30 and J usage is TRBJ2-3; 7 bases are shared with TRBD1. This CDR3 has 14 amino acids. Germline V gene lookup returns CDR1 GTSNPN and CDR2 SVGIG (reference sequence). The V and J ends lost 1 base and 1 base, in that order; junction bases with no gene match: 2.

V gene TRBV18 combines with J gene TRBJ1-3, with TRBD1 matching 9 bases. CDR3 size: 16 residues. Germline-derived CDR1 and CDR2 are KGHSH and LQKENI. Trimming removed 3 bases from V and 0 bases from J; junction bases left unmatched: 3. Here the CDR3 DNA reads TGTGCCAGCTCACCGGGACAGGGAGTCTCTGGAAACACCATATATTTT. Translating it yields CASSPGQGVSGNTIYF.